This TCR beta chain is from a study of cytotoxic CD8 clonotypes in ibrutinib-treated CLL. Sequencing used immunoSEQ multiplex PCR; TCRdb keeps in-frame clones, though not all of them. The sample carries more than 30,000 clones, roughly three quarters recorded once. This clone came up a few times. The V gene lost 3 bases and the J gene lost 1 base, with 7 bases spanning the gap. The CDR3 is 14 residues long. The V gene's germline CDR1 is WSHSY and CDR2 SAAADI. This TCR was recovered from a human donor with chronic lymphocytic leukemia. This chain connects TRBV10-2 to TRBJ1-3, with a tentative D call TRBD1 (5 bases). The sequences come from PBMCs, collected before ibrutinib treatment. The CDR3 coding sequence is TGCGCCAGCAGTGATGGGGGGTCTGGAAACACCATATATTTT. Its protein product is CASSDGGSGNTIYF.